This T cell receptor (beta chain) was captured in a study of graft-versus-host responses after intestinal transplantation. As to this clone: The antigen is unknown.

CDR1 MNHEY and CDR2 SVGAGI come from the germline V gene. The CDR3 loop spans 15 amino acids. V was trimmed by 0 bases and J by 4 bases, leaving 9 bases between them. Data came from immunoSEQ multiplex PCR; TCRdb stores just in-frame clones and leaves some out. This table has 80,000 to 95,000 clones, roughly 91% appearing once. General study findings and limits: Present in recipient marrow, GvH clones included some that appeared first in ileum or blood. Where graft-donor T cell macrochimerism was present, patients had high graft-versus-host to host-versus-graft clonal ratios in allografts.

The chain combines TRBV6-5 with TRBJ1-4; D gene unclear. Material: unstimulated CD8+ T cells sorted from spleen or lymph node cells, obtained before intestinal transplant. The clonotype originates from a human donor who received an intestinal transplant. This CDR3 is CASSYSRQINEKLFF. CDR3 nucleotides: TGTGCCAGCAGTTACTCGAGACAAATTAATGAAAAACTGTTTTTT.